One T cell receptor beta chain is described in this entry. Its target is unknown. CDR1 is SGHTA, CDR2 FQGNSA, per germline. Trimming pared 1 base from V and 8 bases from J, leaving 17 bases between. The CDR3 spans 16 residues. Unique molecular identifiers were built into the TCR beta cDNA libraries. TCRdb called the PCR reads again in MiXCR, with one record for every CDR3 protein. Of about 770,000 distinct CDR3 sequences in the sample, about half were seen once. The entry originates in a study of post-analysis software for immune sequencing data. On the study more broadly: Included among the disease courses, which were recorded for the cohort, were relapsing-remitting, secondary progressive and progressive-relapsing multiple sclerosis. Findings of the study overall: Controls had lower frequencies than patients of about 5 TRBV segments, which included TRBV5-6, TRBV5-1 and TRBV20-1.

The TCR originated in a girl aged 10 to 17 with multiple sclerosis. Source material: blood. V gene TRBV7-2 combines with J gene TRBJ1-4; no firm D call. CDR3 region: CASSLGGGVIREKLFF. Here the CDR3 DNA reads TGTGCCAGCAGCTTAGGAGGAGGAGTTATTCGAGAAAAACTGTTTTTT.